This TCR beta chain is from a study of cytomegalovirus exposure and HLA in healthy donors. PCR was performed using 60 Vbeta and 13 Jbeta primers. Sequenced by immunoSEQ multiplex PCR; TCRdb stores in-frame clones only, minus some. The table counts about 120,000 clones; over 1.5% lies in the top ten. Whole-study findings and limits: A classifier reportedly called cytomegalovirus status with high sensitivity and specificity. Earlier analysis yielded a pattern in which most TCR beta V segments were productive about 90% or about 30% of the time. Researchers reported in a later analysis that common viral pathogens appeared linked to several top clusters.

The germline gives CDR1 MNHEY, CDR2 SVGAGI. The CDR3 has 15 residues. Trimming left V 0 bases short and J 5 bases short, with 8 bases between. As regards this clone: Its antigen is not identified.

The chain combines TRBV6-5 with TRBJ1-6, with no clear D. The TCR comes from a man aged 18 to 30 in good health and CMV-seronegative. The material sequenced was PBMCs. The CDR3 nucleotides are TGTGCCAGCAGTTACTCTTGGCAGAATAATTCACCCCTCCACTTT. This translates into CASSYSWQNNSPLHF.